The subject of this entry is one T cell receptor beta chain. These data come from a study of blood T cell repertoires in COVID-19. Original analysis: Amplification from reference gene primers served as the basis for estimated nucleated cell counts. Assay: immunoSEQ multiplex PCR; the TCRdb copy retains only in-frame clones and omits some. V, J and clone size are those of that table, while D and trimming were read from the DNA. Of approximately 300,000 clones listed, roughly 87% are singletons. Per germline, CDR1 LGHNT and CDR2 FRNRAP. The CDR3 has 14 amino acids. Trimming cost V 4 bases and J 2 bases, with 11 bases left between them.

The V gene is TRBV12-5, the J gene TRBJ1-1, with D unresolved. What was sequenced was peripheral blood. The TCR was taken from a man younger than 30 with active or convalescent COVID-19. CDR3 protein: CASGSGRRNTEAFF. Here the CDR3 DNA reads TGTGCTAGTGGTTCTGGTAGGAGAAACACTGAAGCTTTCTTT.